The clone carrying this T cell receptor beta chain came up a few times. As yet, its antigen is unknown. Time point: patch test 2, 6 weeks after DPC sensitization. Indicated treatment: therapeutic diphenylcyclopropenone sensitization with weekly scalp DPC. Sample donors consisted of patients with alopecia, aged 18 to 70 years, who were suitable for DPC. The sample is drawn from a study of human T cells and chemical hapten exposure. Study-level information: Patch tests applied 0.01% DPC to the upper back, read at 6 days. General study points: Against controls, expanded TCRs gave rise to significantly more large CDR3 similarity clusters.

TCRdb re-called the RACE reads with MiXCR, one entry per CDR3 protein. This table has about 54,000 distinct CDR3 sequences, 9.9% appearing once. Trimming took off 2 bases at V and 5 bases at J, with 16 bases between the two ends. The CDR3 has 15 residues. CDR1 is SGHDT, CDR2 YYEEEE, per germline. The chain joins TRBV5-6 to TRBJ1-1, with a possible D match to TRBD1 (6 bases). The sequencing used whole blood, collected in connection with sensitization to the hapten diphenylcyclopropenone (DPC). The receptor was isolated from a woman between 50 and 59 years old with alopecia areata. Some clones in this sample may be carry-over from other donors' samples. CDR3 residues: CASSFLPTGGTEAFF. In DNA, the CDR3 is TGTGCCAGCAGCTTTCTCCCGACAGGAGGGACTGAAGCTTTCTTT.